The next 6 T cell receptor beta chains were all read from a single sample in a study of T cell changes during pregnancy in multiple sclerosis. Sequenced by immunoSEQ multiplex PCR; TCRdb stores in-frame clones only, minus some. The sample holds around 50,000 clones, about nine tenths seen once. The sequencing here drew on CD4+ T cells from peripheral blood mononuclear cells, taken after pregnancy. These receptor sequences come from a female donor in good health, enrolled as a control in a pregnancy study.

The chain has TRBV6-5 and TRBJ2-1; D perhaps matches TRBD2 (6 bases). The V end was cut by 6 bases, the J end by 6 bases, with 18 bases between. The CDR3 contains 15 residues. Germline-derived CDR1 and CDR2 are MNHEY and SVGAGI. CDR3 nucleotide sequence: TGTGCCAGCAGGGGGACTGCTCGAGGTAGCAATGAGCAGTTCTTC. Translating it yields CASRGTARGSNEQFF.

The chain joins TRBV2 to TRBJ1-2, with TRBD1 matching over 10 bases. Germline CDR1 SNHLY, CDR2 FYNNEI. J was trimmed by 6 bases and V by 7 bases; bases with no gene match: 5. CDR3 length equals 13 residues. Written as DNA, the CDR3 is TGTGCCAGCAATCGGGACAGGGGAGATGGCTACACCTTC. Protein sequence: CASNRDRGDGYTF.

This clone appeared a few times. The gene calls are TRBV27 and TRBJ1-6, with D perhaps matching TRBD1 (6 bases). Germline loops: CDR1 MNHEY, CDR2 SMNVEV (reference sequence). V was shortened by 2 bases and J by 8 bases, with 10 bases between the two germline ends. This CDR3 is 14 amino acids long. The chain's CDR3 is CASSLQGLYSPLHF. In DNA form, the CDR3 reads TGTGCCAGCAGTTTACAGGGGTTGTATTCACCCCTCCACTTT.

This rearrangement joins TRBV29-1 to TRBJ1-1; TRBD1 agrees at 8 bases. The V and J ends lost 6 bases and 10 bases, in that order; junction bases with no gene match: 13. This CDR3 contains 13 residues. CDR1 and CDR2 from the germline V gene are SQVTM and ANQGSEA. The DNA for the CDR3 is TGCAGCGTAGGGGACAGGACTGGGCTAAGAGCTTTCTTT. Its protein is CSVGDRTGLRAFF.

This CDR3 reads CASSYSGSPGGGYTF. CDR3 bases: TGTGCCAGCAGTTACTCTGGCAGCCCGGGGGGTGGCTACACCTTC. The rearrangement links TRBV6-5 to TRBJ1-2, with D maybe TRBD1 (5 bases). The V end was cut by 0 bases, the J end by 7 bases, with 15 bases between. This CDR3 is built from 15 residues. Germline V lookup: CDR1 MNHEY, CDR2 SVGAGI.

The chain is built from TRBV11-3 and TRBJ2-3; weak D call: TRBD1 (6 bases). The V gene's germline CDR1 is SGHNT and CDR2 YENEEA. The V end was cut by 5 bases, the J end by 2 bases, with 17 bases between. The CDR3 contains 16 residues. The CDR3 nucleotides are TGTGCCAGCAGCCCAGGACAGCCAGACAACACAGATACGCAGTATTTT. It translates to CASSPGQPDNTDTQYF.